This is a list of T cell receptor beta chains from one sample in a study of control samples from healthy donors and cancer patients. Here immunoSEQ multiplex PCR was the method, and the copy in TCRdb shows in-frame clones only, minus some. The sample has about 120,000 clones, around nine tenths seen once. The sequenced sample was blood. The receptors were gathered from a young man in good health. Both conserved end residues are part of each CDR3. D genes are given only for firm matches. Clone size is not always given. Where it is, it says once, few, many or a class for expanded clones.

TRBJ1-1 - - TRBV6-5 CASSHLNRAEAFF TGTGCCAGCAGCCACCTCAACAGGGCTGAAGCTTTCTTT
TRBJ1-2 TRBD1 - TRBV29-1 CSGTRQGGYTF TGCAGCGGTACTCGACAGGGGGGCTACACCTTC
TRBJ1-2 - - TRBV7-3 CASSPQHRSARGYTF TGTGCCAGCAGCCCCCAACACCGATCAGCCCGTGGCTACACCTTC
TRBJ1-1 - - TRBV19 CASSETGLTGTEAFF TGTGCCAGTAGTGAGACAGGCCTTACGGGGACTGAAGCTTTCTTT
TRBJ1-4 - few TRBV29-1 CSVGDPVSNEKLFF TGCAGCGTTGGGGATCCGGTCTCTAATGAAAAACTGTTTTTT
TRBJ1-2 TRBD1 - TRBV7-9 CASSTGGGNYGYTF TGTGCCAGCAGCACAGGGGGAGGAAACTATGGCTACACCTTC
TRBJ1-1 - once TRBV6-5 CASKPPGRMNTEAFF TGTGCCAGCAAACCTCCGGGACGGATGAACACTGAAGCTTTCTTT
TRBJ1-2 - - TRBV3-1/TRBV3-2 CASSRGQLTNYGYTF TGTGCCAGCAGCCGAGGACAGCTGACTAACTATGGCTACACCTTC
TRBJ1-2 - - TRBV10-3 CAISAGAGGYTF TGTGCCATCAGTGCGGGGGCCGGTGGCTACACCTTC
TRBJ1-4 TRBD1 - TRBV2 CASRGFGTELRLDEKLFF TGTGCCAGCAGAGGTTTCGGGACAGAGCTCCGTTTGGATGAAAAACTGTTTTTT
TRBJ2-1 - - TRBV27 CASSSSVDGYNEQFF TGTGCCAGCAGTTCGTCCGTGGACGGCTACAATGAGCAGTTCTTC
TRBJ1-5 - - TRBV3-1/TRBV3-2 CASSQVIGNQPQHF TGTGCCAGCAGCCAAGTTATTGGAAATCAGCCCCAGCATTTT
TRBJ1-4 - - TRBV14 CASSQEVPGNDEKLFF TGTGCCAGCAGCCAAGAAGTCCCAGGGAATGATGAAAAACTGTTTTTT
TRBJ2-1 - - TRBV24-1 CATSEVRDEQFF TGTGCCACCAGTGAGGTCCGGGATGAGCAGTTCTTC
TRBJ1-2 - - TRBV5-1 CASSVARIYQGSGGYTF TGCGCCAGCAGCGTTGCTAGAATCTATCAGGGTTCTGGTGGCTACACCTTC
TRBJ1-2 - - TRBV6-5 CATSRSGGYTF TGTGCCACTAGTAGGAGTGGTGGCTACACCTTC
TRBJ1-3 TRBD1 - TRBV2 CASRAGGGGNTIYF TGTGCCAGCAGGGCAGGGGGAGGCGGAAACACCATATATTTT
TRBJ2-1 - - TRBV24-1 CATRPLQGTEQFF TGTGCCACCAGACCCTTACAGGGAACTGAGCAGTTCTTC
TRBJ1-3 TRBD1 - TRBV7-6 CASSLQGGRGGNTIYF TGTGCCAGCAGCCTCCAGGGGGGGAGAGGTGGAAACACCATATATTTT
TRBJ1-6 TRBD1 - TRBV4-1 CASSSGTGESPLHF TGCGCCAGCAGCAGCGGGACAGGGGAGTCACCCCTCCACTTT
TRBJ1-3 TRBD1 - TRBV27 CASSYGTGGNTIYF TGTGCCAGCAGTTATGGGACAGGAGGAAACACCATATATTTT
TRBJ2-5 - - TRBV19 CASSIGGETQYF TGTGCCAGTAGTATTGGGGGGGAGACCCAGTACTTC
TRBJ1-5 - - TRBV6-5 CASSPGTGGGQPQHF TGTGCCAGCAGTCCCGGGACCGGAGGCGGTCAGCCCCAGCATTTT
TRBJ1-1 - once TRBV10-1 CASSVSPRDTEAFF TGCGCCAGCAGTGTCTCCCCCAGGGACACTGAAGCTTTCTTT
TRBJ1-5 TRBD1 - TRBV5-6 CASSVKGQAYYSNQPQHF TGTGCCAGCAGCGTTAAGGGACAGGCCTATTATAGCAATCAGCCCCAGCATTTT
TRBJ1-2 - - TRBV28 CASARGELYGYTF TGTGCCAGCGCAAGGGGGGAGCTCTATGGCTACACCTTC
TRBJ1-2 - - TRBV19 CASSMGTAERGYGYTF TGTGCCAGTAGTATGGGCACAGCGGAGAGGGGCTATGGCTACACCTTC
TRBJ2-4 - - TRBV19 CASSPPGLAKNIQYF TGTGCCAGTAGTCCTCCAGGGCTAGCCAAAAACATTCAGTACTTC
TRBJ2-5 TRBD2 - TRBV7-9 CASSPRLAGGRFGETQYF TGTGCCAGCAGCCCCCGACTAGCGGGGGGAAGGTTCGGAGAGACCCAGTACTTC
TRBJ2-1 TRBD1 few TRBV6-9 CASSYPLGGPGNEQFF TGTGCCAGCAGTTATCCCCTAGGGGGCCCTGGGAATGAGCAGTTCTTC
TRBJ1-2 TRBD1 once TRBV5-8 CASSQSGTDYSYGYTF TGTGCCAGCAGCCAATCCGGGACAGACTACAGCTATGGCTACACCTTC
TRBJ2-5 TRBD2 - TRBV6-5 CASSPGRQTQYF TGTGCCAGCAGTCCCGGGAGGCAGACCCAGTACTTC
TRBJ2-5 TRBD1 once TRBV10-3 CAISDSGDRGETQYF TGTGCCATCAGTGACTCCGGGGACAGGGGAGAGACCCAGTACTTC
TRBJ2-1 - few TRBV15 CATSREGSSYNEQFF TGTGCCACCAGCCGCGAAGGGAGCTCCTACAATGAGCAGTTCTTC
TRBJ2-1 - - TRBV6-2/TRBV6-3 CASSPYREPDSTEQFF TGTGCCAGCAGCCCGTATAGGGAGCCGGATTCGACTGAGCAGTTCTTC
TRBJ2-5 TRBD1 - TRBV15 CATSRDRGLGTQYF TGTGCCACCAGCAGGGACAGGGGACTGGGGACCCAGTACTTC
TRBJ2-5 TRBD2 - TRBV5-4 CASSLETSSETQYF TGTGCCAGCAGTCTCGAGACTAGCTCAGAGACCCAGTACTTC
TRBJ1-2 - - TRBV28 CASSLRGENYGYTF TGTGCCAGCAGTTTACGGGGAGAGAACTATGGCTACACCTTC
TRBJ2-1 - - TRBV5-1 CASSFVGESYNEQFF TGCGCCAGCAGCTTCGTCGGGGAAAGCTACAATGAGCAGTTCTTC
TRBJ1-6 - few TRBV5-1 CASSPGVSSYNSPLHF TGCGCCAGCAGCCCAGGGGTCAGCTCCTATAATTCACCCCTCCACTTT
TRBJ1-3 - - TRBV19 CASGISHSGNTIYF TGTGCCAGTGGGATTAGCCACTCTGGAAACACCATATATTTT
TRBJ1-6 - few TRBV6-6 CASSYIAGVDSPLHF TGTGCCAGCAGTTATATTGCAGGGGTCGATTCACCCCTCCACTTT
TRBJ2-5 TRBD1 - TRBV5-1 CASSSRTGETQYF TGCGCCAGCAGCTCCCGGACAGGGGAGACCCAGTACTTC
TRBJ1-1 - many TRBV5-1 CASSTVSGSTEAFF TGCGCCAGCAGTACAGTCAGTGGGAGCACTGAAGCTTTCTTT
TRBJ1-1 TRBD1 - TRBV18 CASSPGDRGSTEAFF TGTGCCAGCTCACCGGGGGACAGGGGGAGCACTGAAGCTTTCTTT
TRBJ1-1 - - TRBV6-5 CASSYGRQNTEAFF TGTGCCAGCAGTTACGGACGACAGAACACTGAAGCTTTCTTT
TRBJ2-3 - - TRBV5-4 CASSLAGIRDTQYF TGTGCCAGCAGCTTGGCCGGTATAAGGGACACGCAGTATTTT
TRBJ1-2 - - TRBV24-1 CATSATINYGYTF TGTGCCACCAGTGCCACGATTAACTATGGCTACACCTTC
TRBJ1-1 TRBD1 - TRBV11-3 CASSLTGGRTEAFF TGTGCCAGCAGCTTGACAGGGGGCCGGACTGAAGCTTTCTTT
TRBJ2-6 TRBD1 - TRBV29-1 CSVGQGSSGANVLTF TGCAGCGTGGGACAGGGGAGCTCTGGGGCCAACGTCCTGACTTTC
TRBJ1-1 TRBD1 - TRBV30 CAWSATLGGRGTEAFF TGTGCCTGGAGTGCTACGTTAGGGGGCAGGGGCACTGAAGCTTTCTTT
TRBJ1-6 - - TRBV7-6 CASSLIKGSPLHF TGTGCCAGCAGCTTAATTAAGGGGTCACCCCTCCACTTT
TRBJ2-2 TRBD1 - TRBV6-2/TRBV6-3 CASSYQQGAIPGELFF TGTGCCAGCAGTTACCAACAGGGGGCTATCCCCGGGGAGCTGTTTTTT
TRBJ1-6 TRBD1 - TRBV11-3 CASSGRDSSYNSPLHF TGTGCCAGCAGCGGACGGGACAGCTCCTATAATTCACCCCTCCACTTT
TRBJ1-1 TRBD1 - TRBV12-3/TRBV12-4 CASSPGQGAFF TGTGCCAGCAGTCCGGGACAGGGAGCTTTCTTT
TRBJ1-1 - - TRBV7-9 CASSLEGETEAFF TGTGCCAGCAGCTTAGAAGGTGAGACAGAAGCTTTCTTT
TRBJ1-6 TRBD1 - TRBV30 CAWTRPGTDNSPLHF TGTGCCTGGACCCGCCCCGGGACAGATAATTCACCCCTCCACTTT
TRBJ2-5 TRBD2 - TRBV7-8 CASSTGLAGGHQETQYF TGTGCCAGCAGCACGGGACTAGCGGGGGGCCATCAGGAGACCCAGTACTTC
TRBJ2-2 - - TRBV24-1 CATRRTNTGELFF TGTGCCACCCGGCGGACGAACACCGGGGAGCTGTTTTTT
TRBJ1-4 TRBD1 - TRBV7-2 CASSPDRTGEKLFF TGTGCCAGCAGCCCTGACCGGACAGGGGAAAAACTGTTTTTT